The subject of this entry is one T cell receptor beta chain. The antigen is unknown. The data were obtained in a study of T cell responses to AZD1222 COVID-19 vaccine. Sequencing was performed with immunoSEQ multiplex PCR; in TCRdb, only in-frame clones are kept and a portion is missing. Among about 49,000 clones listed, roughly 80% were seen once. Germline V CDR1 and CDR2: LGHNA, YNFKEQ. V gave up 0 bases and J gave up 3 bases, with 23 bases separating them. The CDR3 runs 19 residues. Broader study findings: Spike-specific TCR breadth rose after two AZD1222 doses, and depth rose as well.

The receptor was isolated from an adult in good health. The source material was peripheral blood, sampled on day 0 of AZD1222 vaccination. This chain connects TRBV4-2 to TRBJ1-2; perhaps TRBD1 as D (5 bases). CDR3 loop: CASSQDHQGAMLSHYGYTF. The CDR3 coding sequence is TGTGCCAGCAGCCAAGATCACCAGGGTGCGATGTTAAGTCACTATGGCTACACCTTC.